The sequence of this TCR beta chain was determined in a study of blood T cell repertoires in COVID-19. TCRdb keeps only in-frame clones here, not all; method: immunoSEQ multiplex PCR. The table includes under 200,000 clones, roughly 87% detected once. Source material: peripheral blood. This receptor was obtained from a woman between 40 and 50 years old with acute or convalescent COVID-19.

In nucleotides, the CDR3 is TGCAGCTTCTTCCAGGGAGGGGAGCTGTTTTTT. Its protein product is CSFFQGGELFF. The chain recombines TRBV29-1 with TRBJ2-2; possibly TRBD1 for D (5 bases). CDR1 SQVTM and CDR2 ANQGSEA come from the germline V gene. Trimming removed 8 bases from V and 8 bases from J, with 12 bases in between. This CDR3 is 11 amino acids long.